The present T cell receptor beta chain was sequenced within a study of T cell changes during pregnancy in multiple sclerosis. The assay was immunoSEQ multiplex PCR, and TCRdb's table has in-frame clones only and misses some. Among 50,000 to 75,000 clones listed, roughly nine tenths were seen once. Germline CDR1 and CDR2: SEHNR and FQNEAQ (reference sequence). Trimming pared 2 bases from V and 4 bases from J, leaving 11 bases between. There are 15 residues in the CDR3. This clone came up a few times. The TCR sequence derives from a female donor in good health, enrolled as a control in a pregnancy study. The rearrangement uses TRBV7-9 and TRBJ1-4, with D possibly matching TRBD1 (6 bases). This specimen was peripheral blood, taken in the first trimester of pregnancy. The CDR3 region is CASSLTDSGNEKLFF. CDR3 in DNA: TGTGCCAGCAGCTTAACGGACAGCGGTAATGAAAAACTGTTTTTT.